Listed below are T cell receptor beta chains from one sample, sequenced in a study of vaccination effects on CD4 cells after COVID-19. Some clones are missing from TCRdb's copy, which holds only in-frame ones; the method was immunoSEQ multiplex PCR. The repertoire consists of 30,000 to 35,000 clones, with less than 80% occurring once and the leading ten covering 27%. These TCRs are of unknown antigen specificity. This specimen was CD4+ T cells from PBMCs cultured with HCoV-OC43 spike peptides, taken before COVID-19 vaccination. The receptors originated from a human donor who received a COVID-19 vaccine. Each CDR3 is given with its conserved first and last residue. Fields, in order: clone size, J gene, CDR3 length, V gene, D gene, CDR3 DNA, CDR3 protein. The D gene is left open where the match is weak. Not every row has a clone size; where given, it reads once, few, many or a size class.

>once|TRBJ2-5|18|TRBV5-4|TRBD1
TGTGCCAGCAGCTCCCAACTACGGACAGGGACTTTGCAAGAGACCCAGTACTTC
CASSSQLRTGTLQETQYF
>.|TRBJ2-7|15|TRBV4-3|.
TGCGCCAGCAGCCAAGATGCTAGGAGGGTGGGCGAGCAGTACTTC
CASSQDARRVGEQYF
>.|TRBJ1-1|13|TRBV7-9|.
TGTGCCAGCAGCTTGCTAGAATACACTGAAGCTTTCTTT
CASSLLEYTEAFF
>.|TRBJ1-2|13|TRBV3-1/TRBV3-2|.
TGTGCCAGCAGCCAGGGTACAGGGCGAGGCTACACCTTC
CASSQGTGRGYTF
>few|TRBJ1-5|17|TRBV6-2/TRBV6-3|TRBD1
TGTGCCAGCAGCAGGGGGGCGGACCTAAATAGCAATCAGCCCCAGCATTTT
CASSRGADLNSNQPQHF
>.|TRBJ1-1|15|TRBV7-2|.
TGTGCCAGCAGCTTAGCCCCAGGGATGAACACTGAAGCTTTCTTT
CASSLAPGMNTEAFF
>.|TRBJ1-2|16|TRBV25-1|TRBD1
TGTGCCAGCAGTGAATTGGGCCAGGGGGGAAACTATGGCTACACCTTC
CASSELGQGGNYGYTF
>.|TRBJ2-5|15|TRBV7-7|.
TGTGCTAGCAGCTTAGGTACAGATTTTTCAGAGACCCAGTACTTC
CASSLGTDFSETQYF
>.|TRBJ2-1|16|TRBV7-6|TRBD2
TGTGCCAGCAGCCTCGCTGCGGCTAGCGGATACAATGAGCAGTTCTTC
CASSLAAASGYNEQFF
>.|TRBJ1-1|14|TRBV18|.
TGTGCCAGCTCACCCTCAAGGGTGAACACTGAAGCTTTCTTT
CASSPSRVNTEAFF
>.|TRBJ2-4|12|TRBV7-2|TRBD1
TGTGCCAGCAGCCACAGGGGCGACATTCAGTACTTC
CASSHRGDIQYF
>few|TRBJ1-2|16|TRBV28|TRBD1
TGTGCCAGCAGTTCGGGACAGTTCTTCCTTAACTATGGCTACACCTTC
CASSSGQFFLNYGYTF
>.|TRBJ2-6|17|TRBV6-1|TRBD1
TGTGCCAGCAGTGGGGGGACAGCAGTTTCTGGGGCCAACGTCCTGACTTTC
CASSGGTAVSGANVLTF
>.|TRBJ1-1|14|TRBV27|.
TGTGCCAGCAGTATCTTTGGTAGGGGGACTGAAGCTTTCTTT
CASSIFGRGTEAFF
>.|TRBJ1-1|12|TRBV3-1/TRBV3-2|.
TGTGCCAGCAGCCCGGGGGACACTGAAGCTTTCTTT
CASSPGDTEAFF
>.|TRBJ2-2|15|TRBV7-2|.
TGTGCCAGCAGCTTTCAATCCGGGAGCACCGGGGAGCTGTTTTTT
CASSFQSGSTGELFF
>.|TRBJ1-1|13|TRBV12-3/TRBV12-4|TRBD1
TGTGCCAGCAGGGGGACAGCCGTCGGTGAAGCTTTCTTT
CASRGTAVGEAFF
>once|TRBJ2-2|16|TRBV27|TRBD2
TGTGCCAGCAGTGTACTAGCGGGAGGGCCTGGCGGGGAGCTGTTTTTT
CASSVLAGGPGGELFF
>.|TRBJ2-7|13|TRBV10-3|TRBD2
TGTGCCACCCTAGCGGGGGAGGCCTACGAGCAGTACTTC
CATLAGEAYEQYF
>.|TRBJ2-7|14|TRBV7-8|.
TGTGCCAGCGTAATGGACGGCTACTCCTACGAGCAGTACTTC
CASVMDGYSYEQYF
>.|TRBJ2-7|14|TRBV27|TRBD1
TGTGCCAGCAGTCCGACAGGGGGGCCCTACGAGCAGTACTTC
CASSPTGGPYEQYF
>.|TRBJ1-1|13|TRBV9|.
TGTGCCAGCAGCGTGACAGTGAACACTGAAGCTTTCTTT
CASSVTVNTEAFF
>.|TRBJ1-5|13|TRBV6-5|.
TGTGCCAGCAAATTCGTGGGGAATCAGCCCCAGCATTTT
CASKFVGNQPQHF
>.|TRBJ2-7|16|TRBV19|TRBD1
TGTGCCAGTAGTAGATCGGGACAGGCTAGCTACTACGAGCAGTACTTC
CASSRSGQASYYEQYF
>.|TRBJ2-7|14|TRBV2|TRBD1
TGTGCCAGCCTCCCAGGGACAGGGACCTACGAGCAGTACTTC
CASLPGTGTYEQYF
>few|TRBJ1-4|13|TRBV18|.
TGTGCCAGCTCACCACCGGGTTTTGAAAAACTGTTTTTT
CASSPPGFEKLFF
>.|TRBJ2-6|15|TRBV7-9|TRBD1
TGTGCCAGCAGCTTAAGGCCACAGGGGTATTACGTCCTGACTTTC
CASSLRPQGYYVLTF
>.|TRBJ1-2|15|TRBV5-6|.
TGTGCCAGCAGCTGGGGGTCGGGGCCTTTATTTAGCTACACCTTC
CASSWGSGPLFSYTF